What follows describes a single TCR beta chain. This specimen belongs to a study of blood T cell repertoires in COVID-19. V shed 8 bases and J 2 bases; nucleotides not matched to a gene: 19. Germline lookup yields CDR1 LNHDA and CDR2 SQIVND (reference sequence). This CDR3 is 19 amino acids long. The repertoire was sequenced with immunoSEQ multiplex PCR; TCRdb's copy has only in-frame clones and lacks some. The sample has around 170,000 clones, 70% to 90% seen once; the top ten hold 4%. The source material was peripheral blood. The sequence was obtained from a woman in her 70s with acute or convalescent COVID-19. The chain recombines TRBV19 with TRBJ2-2; the match to TRBD1 covers 8 bases. The CDR3 nucleotides are TGTGCCAGTCAACGACAGGGGCGAGCGAACGAATTTAACACCGGGGAGCTGTTTTTT. Amino acids: CASQRQGRANEFNTGELFF.